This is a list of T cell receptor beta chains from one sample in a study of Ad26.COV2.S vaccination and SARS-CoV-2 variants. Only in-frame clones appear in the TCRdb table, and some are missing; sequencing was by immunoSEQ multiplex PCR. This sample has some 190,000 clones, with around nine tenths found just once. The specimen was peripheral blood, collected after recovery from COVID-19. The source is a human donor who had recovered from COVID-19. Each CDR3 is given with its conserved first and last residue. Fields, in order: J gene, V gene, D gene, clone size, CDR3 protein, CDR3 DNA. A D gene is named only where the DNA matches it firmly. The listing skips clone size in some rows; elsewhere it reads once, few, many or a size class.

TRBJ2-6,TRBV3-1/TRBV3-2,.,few,CASSLRILTGANVLTF,TGTGCCAGCAGCCTTAGGATCCTAACTGGGGCCAACGTCCTGACTTTC
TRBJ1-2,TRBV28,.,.,CASSFGAALRYGYTF,TGTGCCAGCAGTTTTGGGGCAGCCCTTAGGTATGGCTACACCTTC
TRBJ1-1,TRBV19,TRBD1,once,CASSTTGGVSEAFF,TGTGCCAGTAGTACGACAGGGGGCGTATCTGAAGCTTTCTTT
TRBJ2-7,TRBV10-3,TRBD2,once,CAISEGLAGVYEQYF,TGTGCCATCAGTGAGGGACTAGCGGGAGTATACGAGCAGTACTTC
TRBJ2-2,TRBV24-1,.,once,CATRQRGPREGGTGELFF,TGTGCCACCCGCCAGAGGGGGCCACGGGAGGGAGGAACCGGGGAGCTGTTTTTT
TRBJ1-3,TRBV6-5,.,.,CASTVTPHSGNTIYF,TGTGCCAGCACCGTGACACCGCACTCTGGAAACACCATATATTTT
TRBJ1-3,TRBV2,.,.,CASHWRISGNTIYF,TGTGCCAGTCACTGGAGGATTTCCGGAAACACCATATATTTT
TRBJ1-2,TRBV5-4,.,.,CASSPPTAYGYTF,TGTGCCAGCAGCCCCCCCACGGCCTATGGCTACACCTTC
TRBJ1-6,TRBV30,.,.,CAWSSVSGRHSPLHF,TGTGCCTGGAGTTCAGTATCAGGGAGACATTCACCCCTCCACTTT
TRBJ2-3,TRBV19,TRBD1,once,CASSIARTGISDTQYF,TGTGCCAGTAGTATAGCCAGGACAGGGATTTCGGATACGCAGTATTTT
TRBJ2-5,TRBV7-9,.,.,CASSLSWTTYQETQYF,TGTGCCAGCAGCTTATCTTGGACTACCTACCAAGAGACCCAGTACTTC
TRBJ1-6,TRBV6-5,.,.,CASKRQGSYNSPLHF,TGTGCCAGCAAACGTCAGGGGTCCTATAATTCACCCCTCCACTTT
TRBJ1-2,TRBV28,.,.,CASSPLGPSYGYTF,TGTGCCAGCAGCCCCTTGGGCCCGAGCTATGGCTACACCTTC
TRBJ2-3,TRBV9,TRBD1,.,CASSLEGQGVVDTQYF,TGTGCCAGCAGCCTCGAAGGGCAGGGGGTGGTAGATACGCAGTATTTT
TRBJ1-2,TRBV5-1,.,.,CASSEGSYGYTF,TGCGCCAGCAGCGAGGGCAGCTATGGCTACACCTTC
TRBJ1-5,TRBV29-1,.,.,CSARWGNQPQHF,TGCAGCGCCCGTTGGGGCAATCAGCCCCAGCATTTT
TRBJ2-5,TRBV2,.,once,CASKARVQETQYF,TGTGCCAGCAAGGCCAGGGTCCAAGAGACCCAGTACTTC
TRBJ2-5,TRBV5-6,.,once,CASSLVGGETQYF,TGTGCCAGCAGCTTGGTGGGAGGAGAGACCCAGTACTTC
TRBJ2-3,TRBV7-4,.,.,CASSLTPEDTQYF,TGTGCCAGCAGCTTAACACCGGAAGATACGCAGTATTTT
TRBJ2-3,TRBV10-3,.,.,CAISAGNTDTQYF,TGTGCCATCTCGGCGGGAAACACAGATACGCAGTATTTT
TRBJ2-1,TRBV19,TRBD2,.,CASSMTSGVYNEQFF,TGTGCCAGTAGTATGACTAGCGGGGTATACAATGAGCAGTTCTTC
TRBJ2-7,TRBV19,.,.,CASSIYPQSYEQYF,TGTGCCAGTAGTATTTACCCGCAGTCCTACGAGCAGTACTTC
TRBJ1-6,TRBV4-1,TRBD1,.,CASSQAFDRDSSSPLHF,TGCGCCAGCAGCCAAGCCTTCGACAGGGACTCTTCTTCACCCCTCCACTTT
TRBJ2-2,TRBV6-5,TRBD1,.,CASSRDRGNTGELFF,TGTGCCAGCAGTCGGGACAGGGGGAACACCGGGGAGCTGTTTTTT
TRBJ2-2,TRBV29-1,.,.,CSVGPSRGLHTGELFF,TGCAGCGTTGGCCCGAGTCGGGGGCTTCACACCGGGGAGCTGTTTTTT
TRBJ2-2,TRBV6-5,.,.,CASSYKVLTGELFF,TGTGCCAGCAGTTACAAAGTACTGACCGGGGAGCTGTTTTTT
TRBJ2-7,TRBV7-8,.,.,CASSLQSTYEQYF,TGTGCCAGCAGCTTACAGTCCACCTACGAGCAGTACTTC
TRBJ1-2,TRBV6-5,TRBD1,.,CASSHDRGRGYTF,TGTGCCAGCAGCCATGACAGGGGACGGGGCTACACCTTC
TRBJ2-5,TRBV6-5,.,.,CASSPGLALQETQYF,TGTGCCAGCAGTCCTGGACTCGCTTTACAAGAGACCCAGTACTTC
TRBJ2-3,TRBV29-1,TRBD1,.,CSGRAGGRSDTQYF,TGCAGCGGGAGGGCAGGGGGCCGTTCAGATACGCAGTATTTT
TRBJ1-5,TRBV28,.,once,CASSLTMGHNQPQHF,TGTGCCAGCAGTTTAACTATGGGACATAATCAGCCCCAGCATTTT
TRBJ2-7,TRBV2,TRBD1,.,CASRIQGSEQYF,TGTGCCAGCAGAATACAGGGGAGCGAGCAGTACTTC
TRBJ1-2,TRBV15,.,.,CATSRAVGQAHGYTF,TGTGCCACCAGCAGAGCAGTGGGTCAGGCGCATGGCTACACCTTC
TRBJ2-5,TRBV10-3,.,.,CATQGIQETQYF,TGTGCCACCCAGGGGATTCAGGAGACCCAGTACTTC
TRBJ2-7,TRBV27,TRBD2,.,CASSLLSTSGAYEQYF,TGTGCCAGCAGTCTCTTATCGACTAGCGGAGCCTACGAGCAGTACTTC
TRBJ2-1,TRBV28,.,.,CASNEGPYNHNEQFF,TGTGCCAGCAACGAAGGCCCCTACAATCACAATGAGCAGTTCTTC
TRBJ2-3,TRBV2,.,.,CASSGVAGFTDTQYF,TGTGCCAGCAGTGGAGTAGCAGGATTCACAGATACGCAGTATTTT
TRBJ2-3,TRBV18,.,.,CASSLTLTDTQYF,TGTGCCAGCTCACTTACACTCACAGATACGCAGTATTTT
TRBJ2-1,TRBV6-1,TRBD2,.,CASSEREAGYNEQFF,TGTGCCAGCAGTGAACGGGAGGCGGGATACAATGAGCAGTTCTTC
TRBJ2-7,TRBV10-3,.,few,CAISEGRLEEQYF,TGTGCCATCAGTGAAGGTAGATTGGAAGAGCAGTACTTC
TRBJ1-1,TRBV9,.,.,CASSVGEVNTEAFF,TGTGCCAGCAGCGTAGGGGAGGTAAACACTGAAGCTTTCTTT
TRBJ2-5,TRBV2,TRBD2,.,CASRGGLAGTDWETQYF,TGTGCCAGCAGGGGGGGGCTAGCGGGTACTGATTGGGAGACCCAGTACTTC
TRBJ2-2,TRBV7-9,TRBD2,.,CASSLMGRGRRTGELFF,TGTGCCAGCAGCTTAATGGGGCGCGGGAGGCGAACCGGGGAGCTGTTTTTT